This TCR beta chain was obtained from a study of technical replicates of blood from several donors. Sequenced by immunoSEQ multiplex PCR; TCRdb stores in-frame clones only, minus some. The repertoire holds 75,000 to 90,000 clones, with 75% to 95% as singletons. CDR1 and CDR2 from the germline V gene are SNHLY and FYNNEI. V lost 4 bases and J lost 2; bases outside the gene matches: 4. This CDR3 is 15 amino acids long. The TCR originated in a human donor in good health. Sequencing input: T cells isolated from PBMCs. V usage is TRBV2 and J usage is TRBJ2-2; 7 bases map to TRBD2. CDR3: CASSVLAGNTGELFF. CDR3 nucleotide sequence: TGTGCCAGCAGTGTTTTAGCGGGCAACACCGGGGAGCTGTTTTTT.